The clone carrying this TCR beta chain was seen a handful of times. The target antigen is unknown. This sample was included in a study of cytomegalovirus exposure and HLA in healthy donors. Turning to the study itself: From roughly 180 million T cells, an earlier analysis saw around 120 million unique TCR beta sequences. HLA-typed donors were the source of about 85 million unique TCRs held in an early data release.

Study outcomes and limitations: Fewer N-insertions than the roughly 600-donor mean were reportedly shown by an Asian-associated ancestry cluster in a later analysis.

Looked up from germline, CDR1 is SGHTA and CDR2 is FQGNSA. The V end was cut by 6 bases, the J end by 4 bases, with 8 bases between. The CDR3 consists of 12 residues. The PCR contained 60 Vbeta and 13 Jbeta primers. Clones were sequenced by immunoSEQ multiplex PCR, and TCRdb holds only the in-frame ones, with some missing. Of tens of thousands of clones listed, around 76% are singletons. The source of this sequence is a man aged 18 to 30 in good health and CMV-seronegative. The sequenced sample consisted of PBMCs. The gene calls are TRBV7-2 and TRBJ2-3, with a possible D match to TRBD1 (5 bases). The CDR3 region is CASRPQADTQYF. The CDR3 DNA is TGTGCCAGCAGGCCACAGGCAGATACGCAGTATTTT.